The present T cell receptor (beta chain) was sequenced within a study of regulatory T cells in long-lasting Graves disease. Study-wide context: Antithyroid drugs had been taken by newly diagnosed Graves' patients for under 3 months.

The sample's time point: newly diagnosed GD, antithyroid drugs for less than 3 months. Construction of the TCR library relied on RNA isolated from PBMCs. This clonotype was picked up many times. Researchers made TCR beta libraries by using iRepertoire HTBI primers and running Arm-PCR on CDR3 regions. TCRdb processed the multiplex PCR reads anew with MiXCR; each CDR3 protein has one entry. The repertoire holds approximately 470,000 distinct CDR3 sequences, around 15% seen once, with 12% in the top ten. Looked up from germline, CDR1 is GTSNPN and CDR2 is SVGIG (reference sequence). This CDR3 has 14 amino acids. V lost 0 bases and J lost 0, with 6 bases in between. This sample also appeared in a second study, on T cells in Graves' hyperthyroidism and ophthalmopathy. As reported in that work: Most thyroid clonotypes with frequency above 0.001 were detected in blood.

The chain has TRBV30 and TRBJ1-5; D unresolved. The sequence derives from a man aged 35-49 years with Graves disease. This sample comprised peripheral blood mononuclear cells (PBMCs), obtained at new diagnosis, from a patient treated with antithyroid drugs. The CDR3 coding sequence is TGTGCCTGGAGTGTAAGTAATAGCAATCAGCCCCAGCATTTT. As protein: CAWSVSNSNQPQHF.